The T cell receptor (beta chain) described here comes from a study of STAT5B mutations in CD4+ large granular lymphocyte leukemia. The table came from immunoSEQ multiplex PCR; TCRdb's copy has only in-frame clones and leaves some out. The sample lists about 21,000 clones, roughly 65% occurring once. Study-level points and caveats: Patient CD4-sorted repertoires stayed more clonal than healthy ones after leukemic-clone removal. No patients shared main leukemic clonotypes, though roughly 27% appeared at low frequency elsewhere.

This clone was detected once. No antigen is known for it. Trimming pared 2 bases from V and 0 bases from J, leaving 12 bases between. The germline gives CDR1 SGHDT, CDR2 YYEEEE. This CDR3 comprises 15 residues. Material: CD4+ T cells from blood buffy coats. The receptor was isolated from a human donor in good health. V usage is TRBV5-6 and J usage is TRBJ2-7; D possibly corresponds to TRBD1 (6 bases). This CDR3 reads CASSFFQGSSYEQYF. The CDR3 DNA reads TGTGCCAGCAGCTTTTTCCAGGGGAGCTCCTACGAGCAGTACTTC.